This TCR beta chain was retrieved from a study of blood T cell repertoires in COVID-19. Study at large: Sites across the United States, Italy and Spain contributed samples from acute and convalescent COVID-19.

Libraries were prepared by immunoSEQ multiplex PCR; TCRdb keeps only in-frame clonotypes and omits some of them. The table lists roughly 200,000 clones, under 90% of them singletons. Sample: peripheral blood. The receptor was isolated from a man aged 60 to 69 with acute or convalescent COVID-19.

CDR3 residues: CASSVVPGTSVHTQYF. CDR3 nucleotide sequence: TGTGCCAGCAGCGTGGTCCCCGGGACTAGCGTCCATACGCAGTATTTT. The V gene is TRBV9, the J gene TRBJ2-3, with 10 bases lining up with TRBD2. The CDR3 contains 16 residues. Trimming at V came to 2 bases and at J to 7 bases, leaving 10 bases not matched to a gene. Germline assignment: CDR1 SGDLS and CDR2 YYNGEE.